This is a list of T cell receptor beta chains from one sample in a study of vaccination and CD4 T cells after COVID-19. TCRdb used MiXCR to reprocess the PCR reads, holding one entry per CDR3 protein. The sample consists of roughly 14,000 distinct CDR3 sequences, 65% to 70% of them appearing once. Source: CD4+ T cells from blood, taken after SARS-CoV-2 vaccination. The origin of the receptors is a human donor who had recovered from COVID-19. Both conserved end residues are part of each CDR3. Fields, in order: D gene, J gene, V gene, clone size, CDR3 DNA, CDR3 protein. D genes are given only for firm matches. Not every row has a clone size; where given, it reads once, few, many or a size class.

NA TRBJ1-2 TRBV7-9 NA TGTGCCAGCAGCGGATCGGGCGGTGGCTACACCTTC CASSGSGGGYTF
NA TRBJ1-2 TRBV28 NA TGTGCCAGCAGTTCCTTGGAGGCTGGCTACACCTTC CASSSLEAGYTF
NA TRBJ2-5 TRBV12-3/TRBV12-4 NA TGTGCCAGCAGTATAGAAGAGACCCAGTACTTC CASSIEETQYF
TRBD2 TRBJ2-2 TRBV11-2 NA TGTGCCAGCAGCTTAGGACTAGCGGGAGGTACCGGGGAGCTGTTTTTT CASSLGLAGGTGELFF
NA TRBJ1-4 TRBV10-3 once TGTGCCATCAGTGCGAGAGGGGGGGATAATGAAAAACTGTTTTTT CAISARGGDNEKLFF
TRBD2 TRBJ2-3 TRBV20-1 few TGCAGTGCTAGAGATCCCGGACTAGCCGGGCGCACAGATACGCAGTATTTT CSARDPGLAGRTDTQYF
TRBD2 TRBJ2-1 TRBV20-1 NA TGCAGTGCACGTGCCACTAGCGGAGTCTCCTACAATGAGCAGTTCTTC CSARATSGVSYNEQFF
TRBD2 TRBJ2-7 TRBV19 NA TGTGCCAGTAGTTTGGGACTAGCGAGGACCTACGAGCAGTACTTC CASSLGLARTYEQYF
TRBD2 TRBJ2-1 TRBV20-1 NA TGCAGTGCCCCCCGCGTCGGCCTAGCGGAGGGGATTGGGGGGAATGAGCAGTTCTTC CSAPRVGLAEGIGGNEQFF
NA TRBJ2-7 TRBV20-1 few TGCAGTGCGAGGGATGCTAGCGAGGGAACCTACGAGCAGTACTTC CSARDASEGTYEQYF
TRBD1 TRBJ1-5 TRBV27 few TGTGCCAGCAGCCCGAGTGGGACAGGACCTTATAGCAATCAGCCCCAGCATTTT CASSPSGTGPYSNQPQHF
NA TRBJ2-5 TRBV27 NA TGTGCCAGCAGTTTATCGGGTCAAGAGACCCAGTACTTC CASSLSGQETQYF
TRBD2 TRBJ2-5 TRBV20-1 NA TGCAGTATCACCGGGACTAGCGGGAAATACCAAGAGACCCAGTACTTC CSITGTSGKYQETQYF
NA TRBJ2-7 TRBV20-1 NA TGCAGTGCTAGAGATACCAATAGCGGTGCCTCCTACGAGCAGTACTTC CSARDTNSGASYEQYF